This T cell receptor (beta chain) emerged from a study of shared clonotypes between healthy human individuals. Sequenced by immunoSEQ multiplex PCR; TCRdb stores in-frame clones only, minus some. The sample has fewer than 850,000 clones; 60% to 80% are singletons. The CDR3 has 13 residues. The V gene lost 1 base and the J gene lost 3 bases, with 5 bases spanning the gap. Germline lookup yields CDR1 LNHDA and CDR2 SQIVND (reference sequence). V gene TRBV19 combines with J gene TRBJ2-3; no clear D gene. The receptor was derived from a woman in her twenties or thirties in good health. Material for sequencing was memory CD4+ T cells sorted from blood. Sample subset: CD45RA-negative fraction. In DNA form, the CDR3 reads TGTGCCAGTAGTATAGTCGCGACAGATACGCAGTATTTT. This gives the protein CASSIVATDTQYF.